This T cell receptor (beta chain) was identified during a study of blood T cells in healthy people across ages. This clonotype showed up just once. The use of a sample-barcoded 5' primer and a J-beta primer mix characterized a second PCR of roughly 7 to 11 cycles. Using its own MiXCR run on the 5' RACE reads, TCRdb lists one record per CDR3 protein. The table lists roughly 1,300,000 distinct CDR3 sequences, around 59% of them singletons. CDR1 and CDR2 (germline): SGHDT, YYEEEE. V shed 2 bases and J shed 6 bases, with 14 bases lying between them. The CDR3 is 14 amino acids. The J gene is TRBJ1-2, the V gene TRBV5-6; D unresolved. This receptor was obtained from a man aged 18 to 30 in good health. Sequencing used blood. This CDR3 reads CASSLVGYSDGYTF. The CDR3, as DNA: TGTGCCAGCAGCTTAGTAGGGTACTCGGATGGCTACACCTTC. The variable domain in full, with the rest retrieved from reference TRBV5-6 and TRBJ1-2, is DAGVTQSPTHLIKTRGQQVTLRCSPKSGHDTVSWYQQALGQGPQFIFQYYEEEERQRGNFPDRFSGHQFPNYSSELNVNALLLGDSALYLCASSLVGYSDGYTFGSGTRLTVV.